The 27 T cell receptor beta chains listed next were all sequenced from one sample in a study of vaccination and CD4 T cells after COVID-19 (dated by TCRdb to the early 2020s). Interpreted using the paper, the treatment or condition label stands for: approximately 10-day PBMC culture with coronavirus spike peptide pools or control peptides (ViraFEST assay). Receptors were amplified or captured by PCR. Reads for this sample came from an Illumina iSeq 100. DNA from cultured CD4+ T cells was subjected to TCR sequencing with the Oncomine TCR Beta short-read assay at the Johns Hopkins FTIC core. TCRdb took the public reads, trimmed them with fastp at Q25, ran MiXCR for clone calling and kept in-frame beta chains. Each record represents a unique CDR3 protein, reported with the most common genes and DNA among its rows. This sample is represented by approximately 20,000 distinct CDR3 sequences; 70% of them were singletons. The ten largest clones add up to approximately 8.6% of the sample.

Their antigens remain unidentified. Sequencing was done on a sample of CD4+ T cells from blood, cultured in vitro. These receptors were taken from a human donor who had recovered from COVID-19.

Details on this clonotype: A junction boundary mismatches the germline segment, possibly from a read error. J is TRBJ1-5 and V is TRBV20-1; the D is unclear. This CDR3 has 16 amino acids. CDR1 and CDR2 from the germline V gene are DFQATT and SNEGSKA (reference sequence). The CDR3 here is CGARPIQWQGNQPQHF. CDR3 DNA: TGCGGTGCTAGGCCGATCCAATGGCAGGGCAATCAGCCCCAGCATTTT.

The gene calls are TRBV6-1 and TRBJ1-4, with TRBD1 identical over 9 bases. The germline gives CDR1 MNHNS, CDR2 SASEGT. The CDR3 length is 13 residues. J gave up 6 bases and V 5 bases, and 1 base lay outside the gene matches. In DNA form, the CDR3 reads TGTGCCAGCAGTCGGACAGGGGATGAAAAACTGTTTTTT. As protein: CASSRTGDEKLFF.

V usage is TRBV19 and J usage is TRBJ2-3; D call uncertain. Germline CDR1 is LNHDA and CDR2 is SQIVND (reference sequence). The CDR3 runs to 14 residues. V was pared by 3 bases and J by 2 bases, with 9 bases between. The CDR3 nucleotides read TGTGCCAGTAGTATCCGTGATCCCACAGATACGCAGTATTTT. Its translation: CASSIRDPTDTQYF.

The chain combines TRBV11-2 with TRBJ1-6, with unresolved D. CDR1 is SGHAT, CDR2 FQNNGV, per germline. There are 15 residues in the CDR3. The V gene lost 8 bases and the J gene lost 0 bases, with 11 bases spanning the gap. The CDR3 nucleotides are TGTGCCAGCCGACCGATGAGCTCCTATAATTCACCCCTCCACTTT. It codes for CASRPMSSYNSPLHF.

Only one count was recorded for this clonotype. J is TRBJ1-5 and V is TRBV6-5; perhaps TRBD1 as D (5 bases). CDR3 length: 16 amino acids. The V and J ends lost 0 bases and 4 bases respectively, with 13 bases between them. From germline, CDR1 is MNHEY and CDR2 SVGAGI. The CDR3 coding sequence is TGTGCCAGCAGTTACTCCCAGGGACGGCGAAATCAGCCCCAGCATTTT. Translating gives CASSYSQGRRNQPQHF.

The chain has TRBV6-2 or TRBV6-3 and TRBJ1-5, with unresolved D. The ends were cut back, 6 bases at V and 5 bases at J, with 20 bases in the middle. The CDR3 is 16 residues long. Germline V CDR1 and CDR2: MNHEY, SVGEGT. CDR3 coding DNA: TGTGCCAGCAGGGGAAGACTCCCTCGGGCCTATCAGCCCCAGCATTTT. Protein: CASRGRLPRAYQPQHF.

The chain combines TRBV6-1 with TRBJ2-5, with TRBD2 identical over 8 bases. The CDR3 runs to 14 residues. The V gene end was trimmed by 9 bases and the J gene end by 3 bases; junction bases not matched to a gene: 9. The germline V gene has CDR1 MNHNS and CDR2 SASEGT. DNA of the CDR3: TGTGCCAGTCGTGGTCGGGGGGGCGAAGAGACCCAGTACTTC. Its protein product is CASRGRGGEETQYF.

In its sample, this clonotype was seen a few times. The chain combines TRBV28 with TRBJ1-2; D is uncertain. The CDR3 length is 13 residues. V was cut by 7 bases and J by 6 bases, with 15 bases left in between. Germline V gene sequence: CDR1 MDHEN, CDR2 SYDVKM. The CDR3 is CASTEQNRDGYTF. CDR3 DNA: TGTGCCAGCACCGAACAGAACCGGGATGGCTACACCTTC.

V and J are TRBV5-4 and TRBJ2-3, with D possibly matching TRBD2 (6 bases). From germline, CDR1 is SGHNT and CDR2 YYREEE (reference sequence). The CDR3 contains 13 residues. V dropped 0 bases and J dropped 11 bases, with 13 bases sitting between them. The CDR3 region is CASSLGRGPQQYF. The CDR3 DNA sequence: TGTGCCAGCAGCTTGGGGAGGGGTCCCCAGCAGTATTTT.

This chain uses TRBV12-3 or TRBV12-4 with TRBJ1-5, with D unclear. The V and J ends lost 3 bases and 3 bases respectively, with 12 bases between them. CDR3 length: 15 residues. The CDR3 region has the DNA TGTGCCAGCAGTTTGGGCGCTAGTCTCAATCAGCCCCAGCATTTT. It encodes CASSLGASLNQPQHF.

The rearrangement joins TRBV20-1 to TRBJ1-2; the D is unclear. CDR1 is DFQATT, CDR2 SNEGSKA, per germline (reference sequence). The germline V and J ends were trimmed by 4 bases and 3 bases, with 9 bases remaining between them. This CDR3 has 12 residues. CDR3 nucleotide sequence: TGCAGTGCTATGACCGACTACTATGGCTACACCTTC. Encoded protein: CSAMTDYYGYTF.

The CDR3: CATSRDGGLQTGANVLTF. CDR3 in DNA: TGTGCCACCAGCAGAGATGGGGGGCTGCAAACTGGGGCCAACGTCCTGACTTTC. The rearrangement uses TRBV15 and TRBJ2-6, with D possibly called TRBD1 or TRBD2 (6 bases each). V was clipped by 0 bases and J by 2 bases, with 14 bases between them. The germline V gene has CDR1 LNHNV and CDR2 YYDKDF (reference sequence). The CDR3 has 18 amino acids.

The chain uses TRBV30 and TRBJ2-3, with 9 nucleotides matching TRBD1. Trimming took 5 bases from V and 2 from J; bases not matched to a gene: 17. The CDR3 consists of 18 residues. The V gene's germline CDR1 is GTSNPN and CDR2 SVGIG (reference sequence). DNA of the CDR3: TGTGCCTGGGAGCCGGGACAGGGATGGACGGGCCTCACAGATACGCAGTATTTT. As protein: CAWEPGQGWTGLTDTQYF.

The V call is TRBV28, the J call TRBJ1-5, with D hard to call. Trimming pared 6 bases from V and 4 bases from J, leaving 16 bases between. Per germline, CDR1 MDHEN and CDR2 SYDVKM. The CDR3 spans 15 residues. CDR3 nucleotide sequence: TGTGCCAGCAGCCCATCAACCCCCGGGAATCAGCCCCAGCATTTT. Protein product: CASSPSTPGNQPQHF.

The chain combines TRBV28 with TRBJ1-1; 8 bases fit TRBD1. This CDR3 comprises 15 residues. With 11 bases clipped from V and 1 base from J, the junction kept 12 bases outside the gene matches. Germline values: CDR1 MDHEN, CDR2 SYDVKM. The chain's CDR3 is CALKTRQGQNTEAFF. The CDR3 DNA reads TGTGCCCTGAAAACTCGACAGGGGCAGAACACTGAAGCTTTCTTT. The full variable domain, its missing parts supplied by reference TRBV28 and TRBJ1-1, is DVKVTQSSRYLVKRTGEKVFLECVQDMDHENMFWYRQDPGLGLRLIYFSYDVKMKEKGDIPEGYSVSREKKERFSLILESASTNQTSMYLCALKTRQGQNTEAFFGQGTRLTVV.

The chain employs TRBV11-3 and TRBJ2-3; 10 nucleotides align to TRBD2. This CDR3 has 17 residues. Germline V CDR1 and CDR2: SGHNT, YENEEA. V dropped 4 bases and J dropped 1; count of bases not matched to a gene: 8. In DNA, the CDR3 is TGTGCCAGCAGCTCTCGGACTAGCGGAGGGGGCACAGATACGCAGTATTTT. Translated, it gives CASSSRTSGGGTDTQYF.

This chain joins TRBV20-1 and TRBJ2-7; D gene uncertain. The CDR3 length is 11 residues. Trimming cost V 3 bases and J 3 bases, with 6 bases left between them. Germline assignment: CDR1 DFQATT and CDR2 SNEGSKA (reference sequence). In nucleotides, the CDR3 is TGCAGTGCTAGGAGGCGCTACGAGCAGTACTTC. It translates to CSARRRYEQYF.

CDR3 amino acids: CASSLQPYEQYF. CDR3 sequence (DNA): TGTGCCAGCAGCTTACAGCCCTACGAGCAGTACTTC. This chain links TRBV7-2 with TRBJ2-7; no reliable D call. The ends were cut back, 2 bases at V and 2 bases at J, with 4 bases in the middle. Germline V gene sequence: CDR1 SGHTA, CDR2 FQGNSA. The CDR3 has 12 amino acids.

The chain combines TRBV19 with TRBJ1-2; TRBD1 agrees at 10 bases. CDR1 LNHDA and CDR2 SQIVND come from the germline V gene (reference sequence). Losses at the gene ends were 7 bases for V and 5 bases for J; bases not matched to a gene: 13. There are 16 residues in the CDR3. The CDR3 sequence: CASKATGGGSWYGYTF. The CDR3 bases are TGTGCCAGTAAGGCGACAGGGGGCGGTAGTTGGTATGGCTACACCTTC.

CDR3 in amino acids: CSARVGAGDTQYF. CDR3 in DNA: TGCAGTGCTAGAGTAGGGGCGGGCGATACGCAGTATTTT. The chain uses TRBV20-1 and TRBJ2-3, with D perhaps given as TRBD1 or TRBD2 (5 bases each). Trimming shortened V by 1 base and J by 6 bases, and 11 bases separated the two germline ends. CDR1 DFQATT and CDR2 SNEGSKA come from the germline V gene (reference sequence). CDR3 length: 13 residues.

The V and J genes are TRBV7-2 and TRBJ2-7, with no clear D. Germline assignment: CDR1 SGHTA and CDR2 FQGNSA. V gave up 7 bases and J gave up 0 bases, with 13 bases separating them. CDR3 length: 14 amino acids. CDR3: CASTAGASSYEQYF. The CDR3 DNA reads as TGTGCCAGCACGGCTGGCGCCAGCTCCTACGAGCAGTACTTC.

The CDR3 nucleotides read TGTGCCAGCAGTTATGTTGGGAGGCGAGGGTTCTACGAGCAGTACTTC. Translation: CASSYVGRRGFYEQYF. The genes are TRBV6-5 and TRBJ2-7; a possible D gene is TRBD2 (6 bases). CDR3 length: 16 residues. The ends were cut back, 3 bases at V and 3 bases at J, with 18 bases in the middle. Germline-derived CDR1 and CDR2 are MNHEY and SVGAGI.

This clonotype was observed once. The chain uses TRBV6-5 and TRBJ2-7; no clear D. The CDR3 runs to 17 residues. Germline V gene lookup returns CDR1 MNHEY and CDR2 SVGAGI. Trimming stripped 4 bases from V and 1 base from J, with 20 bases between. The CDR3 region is CASSSWTDPSYSYEQYF. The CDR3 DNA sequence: TGTGCCAGCAGTTCCTGGACGGACCCCTCTTATTCCTACGAGCAGTACTTC.

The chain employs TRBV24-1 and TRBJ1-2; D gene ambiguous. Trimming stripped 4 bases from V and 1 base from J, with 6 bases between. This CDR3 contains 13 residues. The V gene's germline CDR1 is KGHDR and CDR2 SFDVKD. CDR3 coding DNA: TGTGCCACCAGTGAGGCTTTTAACTATGGCTACACCTTC. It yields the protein CATSEAFNYGYTF.

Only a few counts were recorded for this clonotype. This CDR3 reads CASNDRRNQPQHF. The CDR3 coding sequence is TGTGCCAGTAACGACAGAAGAAATCAGCCCCAGCATTTT. V usage is TRBV19 and J usage is TRBJ1-5, with D tentatively TRBD1 (5 bases). Germline CDR1 and CDR2: LNHDA and SQIVND (reference sequence). The CDR3 spans 13 residues. Trimming took 7 bases from V and 4 from J, leaving 11 bases between them.

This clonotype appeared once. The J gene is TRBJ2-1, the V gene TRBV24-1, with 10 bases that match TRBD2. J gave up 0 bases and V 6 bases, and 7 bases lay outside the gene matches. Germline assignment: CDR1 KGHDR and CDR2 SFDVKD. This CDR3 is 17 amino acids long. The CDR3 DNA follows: TGTGCCACCAGTCCGTTAGCGGGAGGTGCCTCCTACAATGAGCAGTTCTTC. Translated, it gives CATSPLAGGASYNEQFF.

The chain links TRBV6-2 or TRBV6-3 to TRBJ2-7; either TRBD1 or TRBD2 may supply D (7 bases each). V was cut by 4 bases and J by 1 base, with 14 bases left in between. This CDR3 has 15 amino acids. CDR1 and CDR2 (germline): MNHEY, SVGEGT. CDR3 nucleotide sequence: TGTGCCAGCAGTTCAGGGGGGGCGCGGTCCTACGAGCAGTACTTC. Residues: CASSSGGARSYEQYF.